Presented here are 2 T cell receptor beta chains from one specimen sequenced in a study of cytomegalovirus exposure and HLA in healthy donors. Amplification used 60 Vbeta primers and 13 Jbeta primers. Only in-frame clones appear in the TCRdb table, and some are missing; sequencing was by immunoSEQ multiplex PCR. The repertoire consists of under 50,000 clones, with approximately 86% occurring once and the leading ten covering approximately 8%. Sequences were obtained from PBMCs. The receptor set was obtained from a woman between 35 and 50 years old in good health and CMV-seropositive.

The chain has TRBV19 and TRBJ1-3; D is possibly TRBD1 (6 bases). V was pared by 7 bases and J by 4 bases, with 11 bases between. The CDR3 spans 13 residues. Germline V lookup: CDR1 LNHDA, CDR2 SQIVND (reference sequence). For the CDR3, the DNA is TGTGCCAGTACCACAGGGTACGGAAACACCATATATTTT. It codes for CASTTGYGNTIYF.

The genes are TRBV10-3 and TRBJ1-1; 7 nucleotides line up with TRBD1. There are 15 residues in the CDR3. Germline V lookup: CDR1 ENHRY, CDR2 SYGVKD. V lost 6 bases and J lost 1; bases outside the gene matches: 8. The CDR3 here is CAISFQDRTNTEAFF. In DNA form, the CDR3 reads TGTGCCATCAGCTTCCAGGACAGGACGAACACTGAAGCTTTCTTT.